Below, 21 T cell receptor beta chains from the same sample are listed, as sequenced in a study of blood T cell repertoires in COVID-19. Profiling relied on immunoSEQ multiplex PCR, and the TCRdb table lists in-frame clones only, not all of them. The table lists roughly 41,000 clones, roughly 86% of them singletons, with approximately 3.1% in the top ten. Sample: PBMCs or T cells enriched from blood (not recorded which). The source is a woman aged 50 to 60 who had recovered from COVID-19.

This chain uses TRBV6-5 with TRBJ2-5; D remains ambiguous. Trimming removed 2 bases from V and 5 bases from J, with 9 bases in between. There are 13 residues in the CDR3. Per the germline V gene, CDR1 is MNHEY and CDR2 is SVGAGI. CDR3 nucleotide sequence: TGTGCCAGCAGTTACGCTAGAACGGAGACCCAGTACTTC. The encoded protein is CASSYARTETQYF.

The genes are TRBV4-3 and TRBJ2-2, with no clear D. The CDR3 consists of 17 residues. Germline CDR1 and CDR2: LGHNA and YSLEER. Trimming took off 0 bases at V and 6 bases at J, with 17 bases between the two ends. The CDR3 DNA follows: TGCGCCAGCAGCCAAGATGATCGGGTCAGCTCGGCCGGGGAGCTGTTTTTT. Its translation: CASSQDDRVSSAGELFF.

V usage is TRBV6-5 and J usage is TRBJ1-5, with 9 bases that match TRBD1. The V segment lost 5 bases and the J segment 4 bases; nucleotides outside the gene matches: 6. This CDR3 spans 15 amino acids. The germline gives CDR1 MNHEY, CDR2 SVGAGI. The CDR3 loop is CASSPTGGWNQPQHF. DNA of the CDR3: TGTGCCAGCAGTCCTACAGGGGGCTGGAATCAGCCCCAGCATTTT.

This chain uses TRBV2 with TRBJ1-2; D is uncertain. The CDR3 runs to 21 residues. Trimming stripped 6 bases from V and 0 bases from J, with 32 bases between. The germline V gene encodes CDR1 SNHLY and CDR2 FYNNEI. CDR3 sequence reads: CASSSPKHLDKSNPSNYGYTF. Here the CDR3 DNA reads TGTGCCAGCAGCAGCCCCAAACATCTTGACAAGTCAAACCCTTCTAACTATGGCTACACCTTC.

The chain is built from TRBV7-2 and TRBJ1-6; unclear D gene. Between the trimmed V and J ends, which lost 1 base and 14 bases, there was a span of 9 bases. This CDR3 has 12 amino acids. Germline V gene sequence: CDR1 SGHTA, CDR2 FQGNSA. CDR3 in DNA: TGTGCCAGCAGCTTAGTCACCGGGGCCCTCCACTTT. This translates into CASSLVTGALHF.

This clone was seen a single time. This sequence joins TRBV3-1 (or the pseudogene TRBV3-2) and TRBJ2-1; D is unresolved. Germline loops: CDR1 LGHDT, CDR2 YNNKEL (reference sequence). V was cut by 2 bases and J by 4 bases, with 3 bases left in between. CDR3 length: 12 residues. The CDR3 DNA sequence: TGTGCCAGCAGCCAACGGTACAATGAGCAGTTCTTC. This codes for CASSQRYNEQFF.

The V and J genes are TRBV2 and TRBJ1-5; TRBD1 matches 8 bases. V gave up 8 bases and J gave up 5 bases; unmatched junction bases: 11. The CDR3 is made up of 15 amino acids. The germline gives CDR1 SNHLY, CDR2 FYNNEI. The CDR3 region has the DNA TGTGCCAGCGGTGGACAGGGACGATGGGATCAGCCCCAGCATTTT. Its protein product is CASGGQGRWDQPQHF.

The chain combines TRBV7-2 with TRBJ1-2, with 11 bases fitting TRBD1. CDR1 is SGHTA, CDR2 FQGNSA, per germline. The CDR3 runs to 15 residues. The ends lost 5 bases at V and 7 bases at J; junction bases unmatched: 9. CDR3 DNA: TGTGCCAGCAGCCCAGGACAGGGGGCGTTTGGTGGCTACACCTTC. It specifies CASSPGQGAFGGYTF.

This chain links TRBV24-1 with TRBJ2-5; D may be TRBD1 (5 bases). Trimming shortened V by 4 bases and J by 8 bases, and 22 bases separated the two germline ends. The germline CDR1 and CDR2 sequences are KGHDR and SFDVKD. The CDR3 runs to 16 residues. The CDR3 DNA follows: TGTGCCACCAGTGAGTCCACAGGAACCAGGGTGGGAACCCAGTACTTC. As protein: CATSESTGTRVGTQYF.

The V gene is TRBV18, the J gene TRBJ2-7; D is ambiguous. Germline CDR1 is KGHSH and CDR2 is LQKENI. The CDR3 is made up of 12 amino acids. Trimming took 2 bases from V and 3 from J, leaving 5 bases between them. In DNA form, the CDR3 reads TGTGCCAGCTCACCATCGCGCTACGAGCAGTACTTC. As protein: CASSPSRYEQYF.

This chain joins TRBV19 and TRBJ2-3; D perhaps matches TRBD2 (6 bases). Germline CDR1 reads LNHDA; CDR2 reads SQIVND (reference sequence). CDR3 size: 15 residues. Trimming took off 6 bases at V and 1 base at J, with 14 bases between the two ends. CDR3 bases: TGTGCCAGTAGCCGGAGGGTCTCCGGCACAGATACGCAGTATTTT. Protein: CASSRRVSGTDTQYF.

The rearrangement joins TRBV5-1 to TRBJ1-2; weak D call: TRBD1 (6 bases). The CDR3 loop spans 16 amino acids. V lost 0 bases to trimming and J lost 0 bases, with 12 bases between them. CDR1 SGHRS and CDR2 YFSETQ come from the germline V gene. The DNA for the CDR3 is TGCGCCAGCAGCTTGGTTGCAGGGGAAGCTAACTATGGCTACACCTTC. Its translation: CASSLVAGEANYGYTF. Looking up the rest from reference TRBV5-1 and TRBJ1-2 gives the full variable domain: KAGVTQTPRYLIKTRGQQVTLSCSPISGHRSVSWYQQTPGQGLQFLFEYFSETQRNKGNFPGRFSGRQFSNSRSEMNVSTLELGDSALYLCASSLVAGEANYGYTFGSGTRLTVV.

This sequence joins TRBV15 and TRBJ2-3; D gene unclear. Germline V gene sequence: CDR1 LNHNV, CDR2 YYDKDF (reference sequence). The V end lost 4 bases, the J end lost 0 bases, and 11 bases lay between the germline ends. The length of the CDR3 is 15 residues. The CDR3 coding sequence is TGTGCCACCAGCACTAGGAGCGCTAGCACAGATACGCAGTATTTT. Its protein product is CATSTRSASTDTQYF.

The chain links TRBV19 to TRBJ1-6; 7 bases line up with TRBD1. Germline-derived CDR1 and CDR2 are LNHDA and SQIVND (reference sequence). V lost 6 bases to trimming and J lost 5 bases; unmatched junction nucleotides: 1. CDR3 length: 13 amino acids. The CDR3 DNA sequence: TGTGCCAGTAGGGACAGGAATAATTCACCCCTCCACTTT. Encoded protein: CASRDRNNSPLHF.

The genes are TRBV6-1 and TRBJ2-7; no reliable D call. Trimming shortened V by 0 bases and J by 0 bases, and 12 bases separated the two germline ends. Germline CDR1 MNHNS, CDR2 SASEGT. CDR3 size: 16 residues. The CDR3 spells CASSEAIHRSSYEQYF. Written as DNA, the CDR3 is TGTGCCAGCAGTGAAGCGATACACCGGAGCTCCTACGAGCAGTACTTC.

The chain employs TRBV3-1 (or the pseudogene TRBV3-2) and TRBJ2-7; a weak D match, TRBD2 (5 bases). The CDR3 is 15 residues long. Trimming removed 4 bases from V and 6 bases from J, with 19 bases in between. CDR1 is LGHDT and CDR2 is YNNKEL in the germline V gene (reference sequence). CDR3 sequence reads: CASSPTGGGGREQYF. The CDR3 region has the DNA TGTGCCAGCAGCCCCACCGGCGGCGGAGGCCGCGAGCAGTACTTC.

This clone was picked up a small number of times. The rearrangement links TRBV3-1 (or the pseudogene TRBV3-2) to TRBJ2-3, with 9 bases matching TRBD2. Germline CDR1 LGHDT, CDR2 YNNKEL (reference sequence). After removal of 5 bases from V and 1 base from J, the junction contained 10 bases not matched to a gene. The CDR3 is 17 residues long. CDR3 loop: CASSVSSRLAGTDTQYF. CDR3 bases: TGTGCCAGCAGCGTCAGTAGTAGACTAGCGGGCACAGATACGCAGTATTTT.

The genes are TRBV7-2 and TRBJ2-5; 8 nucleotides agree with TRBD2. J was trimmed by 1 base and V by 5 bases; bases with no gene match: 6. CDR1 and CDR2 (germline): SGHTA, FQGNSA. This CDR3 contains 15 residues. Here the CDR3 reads CASSGYTSGQETQYF. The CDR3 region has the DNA TGTGCCAGCAGCGGCTATACTAGCGGCCAAGAGACCCAGTACTTC.

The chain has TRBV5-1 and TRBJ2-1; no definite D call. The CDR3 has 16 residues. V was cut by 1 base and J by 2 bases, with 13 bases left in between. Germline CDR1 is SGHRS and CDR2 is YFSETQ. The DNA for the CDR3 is TGCGCCAGCAGCTTGCCTCCAGGCCAACCCTACAATGAGCAGTTCTTC. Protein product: CASSLPPGQPYNEQFF.

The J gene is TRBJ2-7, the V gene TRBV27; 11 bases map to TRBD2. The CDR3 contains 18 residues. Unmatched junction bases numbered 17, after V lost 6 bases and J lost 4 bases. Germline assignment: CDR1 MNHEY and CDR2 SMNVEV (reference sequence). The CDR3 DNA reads TGTGCCAGCAGAGGACGGGAACGTTCTAGCGGGAGGCGGTACGAGCAGTACTTC. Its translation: CASRGRERSSGRRYEQYF.

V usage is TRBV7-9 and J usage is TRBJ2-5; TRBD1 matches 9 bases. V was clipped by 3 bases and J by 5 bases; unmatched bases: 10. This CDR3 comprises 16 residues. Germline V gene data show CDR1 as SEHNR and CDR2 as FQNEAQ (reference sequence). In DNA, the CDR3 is TGTGCCAGCAGCTTCGATAAGGGACAGGGAAGGGAGACCCAGTACTTC. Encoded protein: CASSFDKGQGRETQYF.